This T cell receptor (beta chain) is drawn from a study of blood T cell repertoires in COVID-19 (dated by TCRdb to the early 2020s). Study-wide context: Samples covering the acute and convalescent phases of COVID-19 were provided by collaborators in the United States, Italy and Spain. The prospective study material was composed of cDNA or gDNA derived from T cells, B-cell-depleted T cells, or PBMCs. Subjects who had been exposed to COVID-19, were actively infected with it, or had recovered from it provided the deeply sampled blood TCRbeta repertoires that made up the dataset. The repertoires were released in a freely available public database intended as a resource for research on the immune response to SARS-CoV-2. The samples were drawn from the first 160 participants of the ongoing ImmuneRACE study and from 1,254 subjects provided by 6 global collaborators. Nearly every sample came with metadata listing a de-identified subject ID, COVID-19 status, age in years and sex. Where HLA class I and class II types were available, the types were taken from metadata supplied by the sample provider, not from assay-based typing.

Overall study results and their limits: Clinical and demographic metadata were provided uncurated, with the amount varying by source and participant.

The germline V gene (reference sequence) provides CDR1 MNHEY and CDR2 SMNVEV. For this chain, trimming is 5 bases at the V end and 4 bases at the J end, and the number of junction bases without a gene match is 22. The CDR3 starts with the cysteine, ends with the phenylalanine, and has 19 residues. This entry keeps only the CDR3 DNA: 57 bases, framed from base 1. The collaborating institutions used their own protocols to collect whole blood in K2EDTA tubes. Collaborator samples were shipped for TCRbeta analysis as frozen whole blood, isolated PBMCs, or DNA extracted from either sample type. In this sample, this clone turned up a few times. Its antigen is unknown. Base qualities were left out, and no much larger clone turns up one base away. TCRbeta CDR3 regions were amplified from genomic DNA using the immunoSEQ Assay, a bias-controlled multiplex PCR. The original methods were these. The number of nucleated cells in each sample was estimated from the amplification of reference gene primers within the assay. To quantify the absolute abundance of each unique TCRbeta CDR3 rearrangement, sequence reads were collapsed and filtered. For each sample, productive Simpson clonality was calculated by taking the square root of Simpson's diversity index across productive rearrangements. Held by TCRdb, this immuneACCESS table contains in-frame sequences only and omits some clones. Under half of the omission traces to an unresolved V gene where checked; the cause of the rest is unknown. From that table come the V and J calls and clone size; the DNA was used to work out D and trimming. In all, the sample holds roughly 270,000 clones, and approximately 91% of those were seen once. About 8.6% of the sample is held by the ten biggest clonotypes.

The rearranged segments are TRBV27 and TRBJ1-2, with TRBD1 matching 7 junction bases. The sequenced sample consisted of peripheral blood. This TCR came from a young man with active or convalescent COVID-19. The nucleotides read TGTGCCAGCAGTCCCTTAGGGAAAGGGGGCGGCTTATCCCCCTATGGCTACACCTTC. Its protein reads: CASSPLGKGGGLSPYGYTF.